The T cell receptor (beta chain) under discussion was sequenced for a study of low-dose radiotherapy and immunotherapy resistance in tumors. The overall study: One day prior to radiation and immunotherapy, intravenous cyclophosphamide at 200 mg/m2 was given, repeated every two weeks. Aspirin was taken orally at 300 mg daily by patients, and this continued for four cycles from cycle 1 day 1.

In its sample, this clonotype was seen many times. TRAV and TRBV primers primed cDNA for both TCRalpha and TCRbeta. Amplification, which lasted around 22 PCR cycles, used a constant-region primer and V-primer adapter to amplify TCRs. TCRdb re-analysed the reads in MiXCR, keeping a single row per CDR3 protein. The sample lists 50,000 or so distinct CDR3 sequences, under 30% occurring once. Time point reported: after trial treatment. Indicated treatment: LDRT plus nivolumab, ipilimumab, low-dose cyclophosphamide and aspirin (RACIN trial). Low-dose radiotherapy and low-dose cyclophosphamide, together with aspirin, ipilimumab and nivolumab, were given to donors. The CDR3 length is 15 residues. Germline CDR1 and CDR2: SGHAT and FQNNGV. Trimming shortened V by 1 base and J by 0 bases, and 7 bases separated the two germline ends.

The chain carries TRBV11-2 and TRBJ2-1; D is undetermined. The sequenced sample was PBMCs, obtained after low-dose radiotherapy plus immunotherapy. The clonotype originates from a male donor with prostate cancer. This chain's CDR3 is CASSLGGNSYNEQFF. CDR3 bases: TGTGCCAGCAGCTTAGGTGGGAACTCCTACAATGAGCAGTTCTTC. Looking up the rest from reference TRBV11-2 and TRBJ2-1 gives the full variable domain: EAGVAQSPRYKIIEKRQSVAFWCNPISGHATLYWYQQILGQGPKLLIQFQNNGVVDDSQLPKDRFSAERLKGVDSTLKIQPAKLEDSAVYLCASSLGGNSYNEQFFGPGTRLTVL.